This T cell receptor beta chain was documented in a study of cytomegalovirus exposure and HLA in healthy donors. PCR employed 60 Vbeta and 13 Jbeta primers. Sequencing used immunoSEQ multiplex PCR; TCRdb keeps in-frame clones, though not all of them. Recorded here are 130,000 or so clones; the top ten clones represent 1.6%. Study results and caveats: In a later analysis, a missense DCLRE1C variant was linked to TCR beta V- and J-gene trimming. Approximately 18,000 TCR beta sequences were associated with HLA alleles at 0.05 false discovery rate in a later analysis.

This CDR3 is built from 16 residues. Losses at the gene ends were 7 bases for V and 1 base for J; bases not matched to a gene: 7. Per the germline V gene, CDR1 is MNHEY and CDR2 is SMNVEV (reference sequence). About this clone: Its antigen remains unidentified.

Material for sequencing was PBMCs. V gene TRBV27 combines with J gene TRBJ2-2; 9 nucleotides agree with TRBD1. The source is a woman between 40 and 50 years old in good health and CMV-seropositive. The CDR3 region has the DNA TGTGCCAGCACTTTTACGGGACAGGGGAACACCGGGGAGCTGTTTTTT. This translates into CASTFTGQGNTGELFF.